Following are 32 T cell receptor beta chains from one sample sequenced in a study of human T cells and chemical hapten exposure. MiXCR, run by TCRdb on the RACE reads, gives a single entry per CDR3 protein. The sample records 65,000 or so distinct CDR3 sequences, under 7.5% being singletons. Documented time point: healthy volunteer bleed at 6 weeks. Unfractionated whole blood yielded total RNA. The sample comprised whole blood. The receptors here all came from a female donor in good health. Some clones in this sample may be carry-over from other donors' samples.

This clonotype has ten or more counts. This chain uses TRBV7-9 with TRBJ2-1; D tentatively reads TRBD1 or TRBD2 (5 bases each). V was shortened by 4 bases and J by 4 bases, with 17 bases between the two germline ends. Germline V gene sequence: CDR1 SEHNR, CDR2 FQNEAQ (reference sequence). The CDR3 loop spans 16 amino acids. In DNA form, the CDR3 reads TGTGCCAGCAGCTCTAAAGCGTGGGGGACGTACAATGAGCAGTTCTTC. Protein product: CASSSKAWGTYNEQFF.

This clonotype has ten or more counts. The chain recombines TRBV29-1 with TRBJ2-3, with TRBD2 matching over 11 bases. Germline assignment: CDR1 SQVTM and CDR2 ANQGSEA. V gave up 2 bases and J gave up 6 bases; unmatched junction bases: 10. This CDR3 region has 16 residues. The CDR3 DNA is TGCAGCGTTGAACCTATTACTAGCGGGAGTCTCGATACGCAGTATTTT. Amino acid sequence: CSVEPITSGSLDTQYF.

The chain is built from TRBV6-5 and TRBJ1-5; no clear D gene. Trimming stripped 8 bases from V and 4 bases from J, with 12 bases between. Germline CDR1 MNHEY, CDR2 SVGAGI. This CDR3 is 13 amino acids long. CDR3 in amino acids: CASAPRENQPQHF. CDR3 nucleotides: TGTGCCAGCGCCCCGAGGGAGAATCAGCCCCAGCATTTT.

The table lists this clonotype with many counts. The CDR3 region is CATSRGTLAAYNEQFF. As DNA, the CDR3 is TGTGCCACCAGCAGGGGAACGCTAGCGGCCTACAATGAGCAGTTCTTC. This sequence joins TRBV15 and TRBJ2-1; TRBD2 agrees at 7 bases. The CDR3 spans 16 residues. The germline CDR1 and CDR2 sequences are LNHNV and YYDKDF (reference sequence). After removal of 3 bases from V and 2 bases from J, the junction contained 7 bases not matched to a gene.

V gene TRBV5-1 combines with J gene TRBJ2-5, with 9 positions matching TRBD1. This CDR3 is 16 amino acids long. The germline V gene encodes CDR1 SGHRS and CDR2 YFSETQ. After removal of 1 base from V and 5 bases from J, the junction contained 9 bases not matched to a gene. CDR3 DNA sequence: TGCGCCAGCAGCTTGTACCCGACGGGACAGGGTGAGACCCAGTACTTC. Translating it yields CASSLYPTGQGETQYF.

DNA for the CDR3: TGTGCCAGCAACAACGGGGGCGGAGTCTACTACGAGCAGTACTTC. Translation: CASNNGGGVYYEQYF. The chain links TRBV6-6 to TRBJ2-7; D is tentatively TRBD1 or TRBD2 (6 bases each). V was clipped by 7 bases and J by 3 bases, with 19 bases between them. The germline gives CDR1 MNHNY, CDR2 SVGAGI (reference sequence). The CDR3 loop spans 15 amino acids.

This clonotype was found many times. The chain combines TRBV20-1 with TRBJ1-2; 10 nucleotides agree with TRBD1. CDR1 DFQATT and CDR2 SNEGSKA come from the germline V gene (reference sequence). This CDR3 spans 14 amino acids. The junction had 11 bases not matched to a gene; V was cut back by 5 bases and J by 8 bases. CDR3 residues: CSALRTGGEGGYTF. The CDR3 region has the DNA TGCAGTGCTCTAAGGACAGGGGGGGAGGGAGGCTACACCTTC.

The V and J genes are TRBV27 and TRBJ1-4, with D tentatively TRBD1 (6 bases). The CDR3 runs 15 residues. Germline V CDR1 and CDR2: MNHEY, SMNVEV (reference sequence). V dropped 6 bases and J dropped 7 bases, with 18 bases sitting between them. As DNA, the CDR3 is TGTGCCAGCAGAGATTCGGACAGTACGATTGAAAAACTGTTTTTT. Its translation: CASRDSDSTIEKLFF. Full variable domain (remainder filled in from reference TRBV27 and TRBJ1-4): EAQVTQNPRYLITVTGKKLTVTCSQNMNHEYMSWYRQDPGLGLRQIYYSMNVEVTDKGDVPEGYKVSRKEKRNFPLILESPSPNQTSLYFCASRDSDSTIEKLFFGSGTQLSVL.

This clonotype was seen repeatedly, ten times or more. The gene calls are TRBV28 and TRBJ2-3; possibly TRBD1 for D (6 bases). From germline, CDR1 is MDHEN and CDR2 SYDVKM. CDR3 length: 16 amino acids. Trimming shortened V by 5 bases and J by 1 base, and 16 bases separated the two germline ends. The CDR3 is CASSLYTGIGTDTQYF. CDR3 nucleotide sequence: TGTGCCAGCAGTCTATACACAGGGATTGGCACAGATACGCAGTATTTT.

This clonotype was counted only a few times. The junction does not match germline at one end; this may be a read error. The V and J genes are TRBV28 and TRBJ1-2; 9 nucleotides match TRBD1. The CDR3 has 15 residues. CDR1 and CDR2 from the germline V gene are MDHEN and SYDVKM. The CDR3 loop is CASSSTGTGPYGYNF. CDR3 DNA: TGTGCCAGCAGTTCAACCGGGACAGGGCCCTATGGCTACAACTTC.

This clonotype has a handful of counts. This chain links TRBV20-1 with TRBJ2-7; a possible D gene is TRBD2 (5 bases). The V and J ends lost 1 base and 2 bases respectively, with 15 bases between them. Germline CDR1 and CDR2: DFQATT and SNEGSKA (reference sequence). The CDR3 runs 15 residues. The CDR3 loop reads CSARGEWESPYEQYF. The CDR3 DNA follows: TGCAGTGCTAGAGGGGAGTGGGAATCCCCCTACGAGCAGTACTTC.

This chain joins TRBV6-6 and TRBJ1-1; D unclear. V was pared by 2 bases and J by 1 base, with 11 bases between. Germline CDR1 and CDR2: MNHNY and SVGAGI (reference sequence). The CDR3 length is 15 residues. The DNA for the CDR3 is TGTGCCAGCAGTTACCCGTGGAAGCCGAACACTGAAGCTTTCTTT. Translating it yields CASSYPWKPNTEAFF.

This clonotype was detected only once. This chain uses TRBV19 with TRBJ1-2; D remains ambiguous. The CDR3 has 12 residues. V was clipped by 5 bases and J by 8 bases, with 12 bases between them. The germline V gene has CDR1 LNHDA and CDR2 SQIVND (reference sequence). This chain's CDR3 is CASSVSGPGYTF. The CDR3 DNA is TGTGCCAGTAGTGTTTCGGGTCCGGGCTACACCTTC.

V and J are TRBV5-4 and TRBJ2-3, with D maybe TRBD1 (6 bases). This CDR3 has 13 amino acids. Germline V CDR1 and CDR2: SGHNT, YYREEE (reference sequence). Trimming stripped 3 bases from V and 6 bases from J, with 11 bases between. DNA of the CDR3: TGTGCCAGCAGCTATAACACAGGGGATACGCAGTATTTT. Its protein is CASSYNTGDTQYF.

This clonotype was seen at least ten times. The chain combines TRBV20-1 with TRBJ2-1; TRBD1 agrees at 11 bases. The CDR3 has 15 residues. CDR1 and CDR2 from the germline V gene are DFQATT and SNEGSKA (reference sequence). V shed 2 bases, J shed 4 bases, and the junction held 4 bases outside the gene matches. CDR3 protein: CSARPGTGGYNEQFF. The CDR3, as DNA: TGCAGTGCTAGACCCGGGACAGGGGGGTACAATGAGCAGTTCTTC.

Ten or more counts support this clonotype. J is TRBJ1-1 and V is TRBV6-5, with D uncertain. The CDR3 is made up of 12 amino acids. The V end was cut by 7 bases, the J end by 0 bases, with 6 bases between. The germline gives CDR1 MNHEY, CDR2 SVGAGI. The CDR3 reads CASKKLNTEAFF. In DNA form, the CDR3 reads TGTGCCAGCAAGAAGTTGAACACTGAAGCTTTCTTT.

This clonotype was recorded at least ten times. The chain combines TRBV7-2 with TRBJ2-3; no clear D. From germline, CDR1 is SGHTA and CDR2 FQGNSA. The CDR3 runs 13 residues. Between the trimmed V and J ends, which lost 6 bases and 4 bases, there was a span of 11 bases. CDR3 nucleotides: TGTGCCAGCAGTTTAAGAGTCGCAGATACGCAGTATTTT. It encodes CASSLRVADTQYF. Full variable domain (rest looked up from reference TRBV7-2 and TRBJ2-3): GAGVSQSPSNKVTEKGKDVELRCDPISGHTALYWYRQSLGQGLEFLIYFQGNSAPDKSGLPSDRFSAERTGGSVSTLTIQRTQQEDSAVYLCASSLRVADTQYFGPGTRLTVL.

This clonotype occurred many times. This chain links TRBV4-3 with TRBJ1-2; TRBD1 aligns across 8 bases. The CDR3 loop spans 17 amino acids. The germline gives CDR1 LGHNA, CDR2 YSLEER. Germline trimming cut 0 bases from V and 1 base from J; bases unmatched to any gene: 7. CDR3 residues: CASSQEAGGYRNYGYTF. CDR3 nucleotide sequence: TGCGCCAGCAGCCAAGAGGCAGGGGGCTATCGTAACTATGGCTACACCTTC.

The chain couples TRBV27 to TRBJ2-1; 12 nucleotides align to TRBD2. Trimming cost V 5 bases and J 4 bases; bases outside gene matches: 0. The CDR3 spans 14 residues. The germline V gene has CDR1 MNHEY and CDR2 SMNVEV (reference sequence). The CDR3 nucleotides read TGTGCCAGCAGTGGACTAGCGGGATACAATGAGCAGTTCTTC. Its protein is CASSGLAGYNEQFF.

This clonotype appeared many times. V gene TRBV6-5 combines with J gene TRBJ1-1; D is uncertain. V dropped 7 bases and J dropped 1 base, with 19 bases sitting between them. This CDR3 comprises 16 residues. Germline V gives CDR1 MNHEY, CDR2 SVGAGI. DNA of the CDR3: TGTGCCAGCACCCCAGGTTTGTCCCGCCCGAACACTGAAGCTTTCTTT. Protein: CASTPGLSRPNTEAFF.

This clonotype has only one observation. This may be a read error: a much more frequent sequence differs by one nucleotide. V usage is TRBV7-2 and J usage is TRBJ2-3, with 10 bases fitting TRBD2. This CDR3 is built from 17 residues. Germline-derived CDR1 and CDR2 are SGHTA and FQGNSA. The CDR3 is CASSLVWTSGSTDTQNF. DNA of the CDR3: TGTGCCAGCAGCTTAGTTTGGACTAGCGGTAGCACAGATACGCAGAATTTT.

This chain connects TRBV2 to TRBJ1-5; D call uncertain. Per the germline V gene, CDR1 is SNHLY and CDR2 is FYNNEI. Trimming took 5 bases from V and 9 from J, leaving 11 bases between them. The length of the CDR3 is 12 residues. The chain's CDR3 is CASSSTSRPQHF. The CDR3 region has the DNA TGTGCCAGCAGTTCTACCTCGAGGCCCCAGCATTTT.

The rearrangement links TRBV6-6 to TRBJ2-5; the D gene is possibly TRBD2 (5 bases). Germline CDR1 and CDR2: MNHNY and SVGAGI (reference sequence). The CDR3 covers 14 residues. The V end was cut by 2 bases, the J end by 2 bases, with 9 bases between. The CDR3 region has the DNA TGTGCCAGCAGTTACGATCGGGGACAAGAGACCCAGTACTTC. This encodes CASSYDRGQETQYF.

This clonotype was counted a few times. The chain uses TRBV2 and TRBJ1-4; D not resolved. The germline gives CDR1 SNHLY, CDR2 FYNNEI. V lost 7 bases, J lost 1 base, and 7 bases lay in between. The CDR3 has 13 residues. DNA for the CDR3: TGTGCCAGCAATCGCGAAACTAATGAAAAACTGTTTTTT. Its translation: CASNRETNEKLFF. The full variable domain, with the rest looked up from reference TRBV2 and TRBJ1-4, is EPEVTQTPSHQVTQMGQEVILRCVPISNHLYFYWYRQILGQKVEFLVSFYNNEISEKSEIFDDQFSVERPDGSNFTLKIRSTKLEDSAMYFCASNRETNEKLFFGSGTQLSVL.

CDR3 DNA sequence: TGTGCCAGCGCGGGACTAGGTTTATATTTT. This gives the protein CASAGLGLYF. The rearrangement links TRBV6-2 or TRBV6-3 to TRBJ2-3, with 8 bases matching TRBD2. This CDR3 region has 10 residues. V shed 8 bases and J 15 bases; nucleotides not matched to a gene: 7. Per germline, CDR1 MNHEY and CDR2 SVGEGT.

This chain joins TRBV14 and TRBJ2-5, with a weak D call TRBD1 (6 bases). This CDR3 comprises 19 residues. Germline V gene lookup returns CDR1 SGHDN and CDR2 FVKESK. The V end lost 4 bases, the J end lost 5 bases, and 29 bases lay between the germline ends. The CDR3 sequence is CASSPSIFRGPKRSETQYF. The CDR3 nucleotides are TGTGCCAGCAGCCCATCCATCTTCAGGGGACCTAAACGTTCCGAGACCCAGTACTTC.

The chain links TRBV28 to TRBJ2-7; 13 nucleotides agree with TRBD2. CDR1 is MDHEN and CDR2 is SYDVKM in the germline V gene. The CDR3 spans 16 residues. V lost 3 bases, J lost 3 bases, and 5 bases stayed unmatched. Here the CDR3 reads CASSFQTSGRGYEQYF. The CDR3 coding sequence is TGTGCCAGCAGTTTCCAAACTAGCGGGAGGGGCTACGAGCAGTACTTC.

The chain couples TRBV7-9 to TRBJ1-4; no reliable D call. V shed 5 bases and J shed 5 bases, with 15 bases lying between them. This CDR3 is built from 15 residues. Germline values: CDR1 SEHNR, CDR2 FQNEAQ (reference sequence). DNA for the CDR3: TGTGCCAGCAGCAGCTGGCCCGAGTGGAATGAAAAACTGTTTTTT. As protein: CASSSWPEWNEKLFF.

V usage is TRBV20-1 and J usage is TRBJ2-1, with TRBD2 matching 10 bases. The CDR3 is 15 amino acids. The junction had 8 bases not matched to a gene; V was cut back by 6 bases and J by 3 bases. The V gene's germline CDR1 is DFQATT and CDR2 SNEGSKA (reference sequence). The CDR3 loop is CSASTTSGIYNEQFF. The CDR3 nucleotides read TGCAGTGCCAGTACCACTAGCGGGATCTACAATGAGCAGTTCTTC.

This clonotype occurred many times. The chain couples TRBV12-3 or TRBV12-4 to TRBJ2-1, with D perhaps assigned TRBD1 or TRBD2 (5 bases each). The length of the CDR3 is 15 residues. Trimming took off 4 bases at V and 4 bases at J, with 14 bases between the two ends. As DNA, the CDR3 is TGTGCCAGCAGTTGGGGGTTTTGGAGGTACAATGAGCAGTTCTTC. Protein sequence: CASSWGFWRYNEQFF.

This clonotype was recorded many times. The chain is built from TRBV29-1 and TRBJ2-7; D unresolved. Germline lookup yields CDR1 SQVTM and CDR2 ANQGSEA. The CDR3 is 13 residues long. Trimming removed 1 base at V and 0 bases at J, with 7 bases between. CDR3 region: CSVEGEDSYEQYF. In DNA form, the CDR3 reads TGCAGCGTTGAAGGAGAAGACTCCTACGAGCAGTACTTC.

The table lists this clonotype with many counts. This sequence joins TRBV5-1 and TRBJ1-6; tentatively, D is TRBD1 (5 bases). V gave up 0 bases and J gave up 7 bases, with 8 bases separating them. This CDR3 is 14 amino acids long. Germline CDR1 SGHRS, CDR2 YFSETQ. The CDR3 loop is CASSLGQLNSPLHF. The DNA of the CDR3 is TGCGCCAGCAGCTTGGGACAGCTGAATTCACCCCTCCACTTT.